Below are 22 T cell receptor beta chains sequenced from a single sample in a study of T-cell memory formation after mild COVID-19. Via MiXCR, TCRdb re-called the 5' RACE reads, giving one row per CDR3 protein. The sample yields about 360,000 distinct CDR3 sequences, around 14% seen once. The source material was PBMCs or a T cell subset sorted from them (not recorded which). All receptors come from a man in his late teens or twenties who had mild COVID-19 (a few samples of this study predate the infection). Cell type and time point are not known.

The rearrangement links TRBV5-6 to TRBJ1-2; D call uncertain. This CDR3 is built from 13 residues. Germline loops: CDR1 SGHDT, CDR2 YYEEEE. V was shortened by 1 base and J by 6 bases, with 10 bases between the two germline ends. The CDR3 coding sequence is TGTGCCAGCAGCTTGTTTACATCGGATGGCTACACCTTC. Amino acid sequence: CASSLFTSDGYTF. The complete variable domain, with remaining parts taken from reference TRBV5-6 and TRBJ1-2, reads DAGVTQSPTHLIKTRGQQVTLRCSPKSGHDTVSWYQQALGQGPQFIFQYYEEEERQRGNFPDRFSGHQFPNYSSELNVNALLLGDSALYLCASSLFTSDGYTFGSGTRLTVV.

This clonotype was detected ten times or more. The V call is TRBV5-1, the J call TRBJ2-3; 9 bases are shared with TRBD1. With 7 bases clipped from V and 4 bases from J, the junction kept 7 bases outside the gene matches. CDR3 length equals 14 residues. From germline, CDR1 is SGHRS and CDR2 YFSETQ. CDR3 in DNA: TGCGCCAGCCGGGACAGGGCTATCGCAGATACGCAGTATTTT. It codes for CASRDRAIADTQYF.

This clonotype was counted between two and nine times. This chain links TRBV6-1 with TRBJ1-5, with D unresolved. Germline CDR1 and CDR2: MNHNS and SASEGT. V was pared by 4 bases and J by 1 base, with 17 bases between. This CDR3 spans 17 amino acids. The DNA for the CDR3 is TGTGCCAGCAGTGCCCCAGCGGGAGGGCCGAGCAATCAGCCCCAGCATTTT. This gives the protein CASSAPAGGPSNQPQHF.

Details on this clonotype: A junction end diverges from the germline sequence, so it may reflect a read error. The chain employs TRBV3-1 and TRBJ2-3; 7 positions agree with TRBD2. Germline V gene sequence: CDR1 LGHDT, CDR2 YNNKEL (reference sequence). CDR3 length equals 12 residues. The CDR3 DNA sequence: TGTGCCAGCAGCCTCTGGACTAGTTCTCTCGCTTTT. This translates into CASSLWTSSLAF.

This clonotype was found a few times. This chain links TRBV7-9 with TRBJ2-1; tentative D call: TRBD2 (6 bases). Between the trimmed V and J ends, which lost 5 bases and 2 bases, there was a span of 10 bases. The germline V gene encodes CDR1 SEHNR and CDR2 FQNEAQ (reference sequence). The CDR3 consists of 14 residues. CDR3 protein: CASSDGSPYNEQFF. CDR3 DNA sequence: TGTGCCAGCAGCGACGGGAGCCCCTACAATGAGCAGTTCTTC.

This clonotype was counted at least ten times. The V gene is TRBV4-3, the J gene TRBJ2-3, with D perhaps TRBD2 (5 bases). Germline lookup yields CDR1 LGHNA and CDR2 YSLEER. This CDR3 comprises 15 residues. V lost 4 bases and J lost 0, with 11 bases in between. The CDR3 reads CASSLEGMSTDTQYF. The CDR3 DNA follows: TGCGCCAGCAGCCTAGAGGGCATGAGCACAGATACGCAGTATTTT.

This clonotype was counted between two and nine times. This sequence joins TRBV20-1 and TRBJ1-5; D call uncertain. This CDR3 region has 12 residues. V was shortened by 2 bases and J by 4 bases, with 6 bases between the two germline ends. Germline loops: CDR1 DFQATT, CDR2 SNEGSKA (reference sequence). CDR3 sequence reads: CSARWENQPQHF. For the CDR3, the DNA is TGCAGTGCTAGATGGGAGAATCAGCCCCAGCATTTT.

This clonotype has a handful of counts. The V call is TRBV9, the J call TRBJ2-2, with 7 bases that match TRBD2. V gave up 3 bases and J gave up 1 base; unmatched junction bases: 3. The CDR3 has 15 residues. CDR1 is SGDLS, CDR2 YYNGEE, per germline. In DNA form, the CDR3 reads TGTGCCAGCAGCGGGGACTACAGGAACACCGGGGAGCTGTTTTTT. Amino acids: CASSGDYRNTGELFF.

This chain uses TRBV6-2 or TRBV6-3 with TRBJ1-2; tentative D call: TRBD1 (5 bases). Germline V gene sequence: CDR1 MNHEY, CDR2 SVGEGT. This CDR3 is built from 16 residues. The ends were cut back, 5 bases at V and 3 bases at J, with 19 bases in the middle. CDR3: CASSDKGRSGHYGYTF. CDR3 in DNA: TGTGCCAGCAGTGACAAGGGACGGTCCGGACACTATGGCTACACCTTC.

This clonotype was observed a handful of times. This sequence joins TRBV7-9 and TRBJ2-5; D is unclear. The CDR3 loop spans 13 amino acids. Trimming took 7 bases from V and 5 from J, leaving 14 bases between them. In germline, CDR1 is SEHNR, CDR2 FQNEAQ (reference sequence). Here the CDR3 reads CASTVQSLETQYF. The CDR3, as DNA: TGTGCCAGCACCGTACAAAGCTTGGAGACCCAGTACTTC.

This clonotype showed up many times. This chain links TRBV21-1 with TRBJ2-7; the table's D call, TRBD1, was not checked against the DNA. TRBV21-1 is listed as a pseudogene. The CDR3 is 17 amino acids. CDR3: CASSTHPWATVVNEQYV. In DNA, the CDR3 is TGTGCCAGCAGCACACACCCATGGGCGACAGTGGTCAACGAGCAGTACGTC.

This clonotype was seen many times. The chain combines TRBV4-3 with TRBJ2-5; D is unresolved. The V and J ends lost 0 bases and 5 bases respectively, with 13 bases between them. Germline values: CDR1 LGHNA, CDR2 YSLEER. There are 15 residues in the CDR3. This CDR3 is CASSQEANRPETQYF. The CDR3 DNA reads TGCGCCAGCAGCCAAGAGGCCAACCGCCCGGAGACCCAGTACTTC.

This clonotype has more than one count but fewer than ten. The rearrangement links TRBV7-9 to TRBJ2-4; 12 bases align to TRBD2. Per the germline V gene, CDR1 is SEHNR and CDR2 is FQNEAQ (reference sequence). V dropped 6 bases and J dropped 7; count of bases not matched to a gene: 10. This CDR3 has 16 residues. The CDR3 region has the DNA TGTGCCAGCAGTCCGACTAGCGGGGGTGGGTGGAACATTCAGTACTTC. As protein: CASSPTSGGGWNIQYF.

The rearrangement joins TRBV4-1 to TRBJ2-3; a weak D match, TRBD2 (6 bases). The CDR3 is 15 residues long. The ends were cut back, 2 bases at V and 1 base at J, with 10 bases in the middle. Germline CDR1 is MGHRA and CDR2 is YSYEKL. The CDR3 DNA reads as TGCGCCAGCAGCCAACTTAGCGGCGGCACAGATACGCAGTATTTT. Residues: CASSQLSGGTDTQYF.

The rearrangement uses TRBV6-1 and TRBJ2-3; 7 bases map to TRBD2. Germline V gene data show CDR1 as MNHNS and CDR2 as SASEGT. The junction had 4 bases not matched to a gene; V was cut back by 8 bases and J by 2 bases. CDR3 length equals 13 residues. CDR3 in DNA: TGTGCCAGCGAACTAGCGTTCACAGATACGCAGTATTTT. It translates to CASELAFTDTQYF.

This clonotype was found a few times. The chain carries TRBV6-6 and TRBJ2-3; D may be TRBD2 (7 bases). The V end was cut by 4 bases, the J end by 5 bases, with 16 bases between. Germline CDR1 is MNHNY and CDR2 is SVGAGI (reference sequence). This CDR3 has 15 residues. The CDR3 nucleotides read TGTGCCAGCAGTTTGGCGGGGGCAATTCGAGATACGCAGTATTTT. It codes for CASSLAGAIRDTQYF.

V is TRBV6-2 or TRBV6-3 and J is TRBJ2-3; 8 bases align to TRBD2. Trimming cost V 6 bases and J 3 bases; bases outside gene matches: 5. The CDR3 contains 14 residues. From germline, CDR1 is MNHEY and CDR2 SVGEGT. In DNA form, the CDR3 reads TGTGCCAGCAGGATAGCGGGGTTGACAGATACGCAGTATTTT. Amino acids: CASRIAGLTDTQYF.

For the CDR3, the DNA is TGCAGCGGCCAAACTAACTATGGCTACACCTTC. Translation gives CSGQTNYGYTF. The gene calls are TRBV29-1 and TRBJ1-2; D gene unclear. In germline, CDR1 is SQVTM, CDR2 ANQGSEA. This CDR3 comprises 11 residues. Trimming cost V 7 bases and J 0 bases, with 6 bases left between them.

The chain uses TRBV5-1 and TRBJ2-3; 7 bases agree with TRBD2. Trimming took 0 bases from V and 3 from J; bases not matched to a gene: 7. The CDR3 is made up of 16 amino acids. CDR1 SGHRS and CDR2 YFSETQ come from the germline V gene. This CDR3 is CASSLVPSGQTDTQYF. CDR3 bases: TGCGCCAGCAGCTTGGTGCCTAGCGGCCAGACAGATACGCAGTATTTT.

The genes are TRBV5-1 and TRBJ2-5, with TRBD2 as a possible D gene (5 bases). The germline V gene encodes CDR1 SGHRS and CDR2 YFSETQ. This CDR3 has 14 amino acids. Trimming stripped 4 bases from V and 2 bases from J, with 12 bases between. The CDR3 spells CASSQAGIQETQYF. CDR3 bases: TGCGCCAGCAGCCAGGCCGGGATACAAGAGACCCAGTACTTC.

V is TRBV7-3 and J is TRBJ1-6; TRBD1 agrees at 8 bases. Trimming removed 5 bases from V and 7 bases from J; junction bases left unmatched: 7. CDR3 size: 15 residues. The germline CDR1 and CDR2 sequences are SGHTA and FQGTGA. The CDR3 here is CASSPTDRENSPLHF. The CDR3 DNA follows: TGTGCCAGCAGCCCGACGGACAGGGAGAATTCACCCCTCCACTTT.

This clonotype was counted between two and nine times. The genes are TRBV30 and TRBJ2-3; 7 bases agree with TRBD2. This CDR3 is 13 amino acids long. Germline V lookup: CDR1 GTSNPN, CDR2 SVGIG (reference sequence). Losses at the gene ends were 3 bases for V and 4 bases for J; bases not matched to a gene: 4. The CDR3, as DNA: TGTGCCTGGAGGTCAAGCGGGGCAGATACGCAGTATTTT. As protein: CAWRSSGADTQYF.